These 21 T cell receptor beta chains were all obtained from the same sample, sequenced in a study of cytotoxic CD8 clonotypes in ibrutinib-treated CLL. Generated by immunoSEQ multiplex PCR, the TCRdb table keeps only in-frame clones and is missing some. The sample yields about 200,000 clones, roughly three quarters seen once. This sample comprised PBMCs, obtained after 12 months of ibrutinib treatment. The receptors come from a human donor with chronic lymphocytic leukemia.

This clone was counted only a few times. The CDR3 loop is CASSPSGTYQPQHF. For the CDR3, the DNA is TGTGCCAGCTCACCGTCCGGGACGTATCAGCCCCAGCATTTT. The genes are TRBV18 and TRBJ1-5, with a tentative D call TRBD1 (5 bases). The CDR3 covers 14 residues. V dropped 3 bases and J dropped 5 bases, with 11 bases sitting between them. Germline assignment: CDR1 KGHSH and CDR2 LQKENI.

CDR3 region: CASKLHPTSNYGYTF. The CDR3, as DNA: TGTGCCAGCAAACTCCATCCGACAAGTAACTATGGCTACACCTTC. The rearrangement uses TRBV28 and TRBJ1-2, with D unclear. V lost 7 bases and J lost 1, with 16 bases in between. In germline, CDR1 is MDHEN, CDR2 SYDVKM. The CDR3 sequence is 15 residues long.

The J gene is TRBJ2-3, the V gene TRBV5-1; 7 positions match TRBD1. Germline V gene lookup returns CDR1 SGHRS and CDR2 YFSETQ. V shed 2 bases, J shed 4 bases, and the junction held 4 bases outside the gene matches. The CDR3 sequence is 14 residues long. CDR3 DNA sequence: TGCGCCAGCAGCTTAGGCAGGGGGTCAGATACGCAGTATTTT. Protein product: CASSLGRGSDTQYF.

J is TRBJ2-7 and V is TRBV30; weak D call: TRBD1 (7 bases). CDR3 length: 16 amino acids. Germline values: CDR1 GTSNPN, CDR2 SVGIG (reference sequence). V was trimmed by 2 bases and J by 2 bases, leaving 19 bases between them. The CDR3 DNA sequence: TGTGCCTGGAGTCCCCCTCGAGGAGGGGGCACCTACGAGCAGTACTTC. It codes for CAWSPPRGGGTYEQYF.

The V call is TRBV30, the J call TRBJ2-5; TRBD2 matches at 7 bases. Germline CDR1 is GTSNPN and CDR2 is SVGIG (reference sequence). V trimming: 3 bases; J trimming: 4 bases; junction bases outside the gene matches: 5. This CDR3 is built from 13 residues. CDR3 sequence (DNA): TGTGCCTGGAGGCGGGGAGGGCCAGAGACCCAGTACTTC. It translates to CAWRRGGPETQYF.

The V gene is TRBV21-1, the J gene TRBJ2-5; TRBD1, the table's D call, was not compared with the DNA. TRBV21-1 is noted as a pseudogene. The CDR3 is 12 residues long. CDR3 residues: CVPDRGGETQYF. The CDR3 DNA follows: TGTGTCCCCGACAGGGGAGGGGAGACCCAGTACTTC.

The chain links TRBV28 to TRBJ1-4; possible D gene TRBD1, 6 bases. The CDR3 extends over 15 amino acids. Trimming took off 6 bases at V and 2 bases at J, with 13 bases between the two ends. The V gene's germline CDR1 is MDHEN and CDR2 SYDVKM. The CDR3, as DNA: TGTGCCAGCAGCGGCGAGGGGGTTACTAATGAAAAACTGTTTTTT. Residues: CASSGEGVTNEKLFF.

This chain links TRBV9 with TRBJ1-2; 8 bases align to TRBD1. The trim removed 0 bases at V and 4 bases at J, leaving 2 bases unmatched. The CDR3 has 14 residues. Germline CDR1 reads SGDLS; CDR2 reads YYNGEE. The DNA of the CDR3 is TGTGCCAGCAGCGTAGGGACAGGGAGCTATGGCTACACCTTC. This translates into CASSVGTGSYGYTF.

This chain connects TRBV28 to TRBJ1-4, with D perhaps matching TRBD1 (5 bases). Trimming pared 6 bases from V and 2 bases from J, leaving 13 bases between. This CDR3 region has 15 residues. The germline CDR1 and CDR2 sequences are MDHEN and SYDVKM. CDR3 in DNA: TGTGCCAGCAGCCCGTTGGGGCTGACTAATGAAAAACTGTTTTTT. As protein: CASSPLGLTNEKLFF.

The DNA for the CDR3 is TGTGCCAGCAGCTTAGGGAACAGGGGGCTCCTTTCCTATAATTCACCCCTCCACTTT. Encoded protein: CASSLGNRGLLSYNSPLHF. The gene calls are TRBV11-2 and TRBJ1-6, with 9 positions matching TRBD1. Germline V gene data show CDR1 as SGHAT and CDR2 as FQNNGV. The V segment lost 1 base and the J segment 1 base; nucleotides outside the gene matches: 8. This CDR3 contains 19 residues.

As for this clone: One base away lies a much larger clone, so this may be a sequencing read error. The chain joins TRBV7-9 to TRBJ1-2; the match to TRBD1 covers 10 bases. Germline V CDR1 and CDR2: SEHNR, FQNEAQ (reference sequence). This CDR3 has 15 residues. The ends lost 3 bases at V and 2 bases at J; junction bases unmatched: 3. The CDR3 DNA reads TGTGCCAGCAGCTTGGCGGGACAGGGGAACTATGGCTACACCTTC. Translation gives CASSLAGQGNYGYTF.

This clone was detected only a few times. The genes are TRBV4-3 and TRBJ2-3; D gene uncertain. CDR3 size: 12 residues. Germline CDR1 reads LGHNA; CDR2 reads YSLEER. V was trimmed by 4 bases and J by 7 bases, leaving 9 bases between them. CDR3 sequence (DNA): TGCGCCAGCAGCCTCGGGCCTTATACGCAGTATTTT. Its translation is CASSLGPYTQYF.

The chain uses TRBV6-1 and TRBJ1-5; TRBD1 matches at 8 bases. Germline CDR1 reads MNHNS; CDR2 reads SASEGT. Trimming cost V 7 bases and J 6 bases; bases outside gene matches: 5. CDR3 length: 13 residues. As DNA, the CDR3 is TGTGCCAGCACCCGGACAGGGACTCAGCCCCAGCATTTT. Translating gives CASTRTGTQPQHF.

This chain's CDR3 is CASSLQTGELFF. DNA of the CDR3: TGTGCCAGCAGTCTACAAACCGGGGAGCTGTTTTTT. The V and J genes are TRBV28 and TRBJ2-2, with D unclear. The germline V gene has CDR1 MDHEN and CDR2 SYDVKM. Trimming stripped 5 bases from V and 5 bases from J, with 6 bases between. This CDR3 has 12 residues.

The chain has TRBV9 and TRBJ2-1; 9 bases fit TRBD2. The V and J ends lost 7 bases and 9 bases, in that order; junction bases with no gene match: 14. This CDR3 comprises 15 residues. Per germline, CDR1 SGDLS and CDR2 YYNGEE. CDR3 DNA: TGTGCCAGCGACCCGGGCGGGAGGGCTAGGGGTGAGCAGTTCTTC. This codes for CASDPGGRARGEQFF.

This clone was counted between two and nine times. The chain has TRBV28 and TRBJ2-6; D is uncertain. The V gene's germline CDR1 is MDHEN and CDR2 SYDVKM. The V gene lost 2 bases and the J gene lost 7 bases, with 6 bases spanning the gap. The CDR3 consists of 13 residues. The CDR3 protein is CASSLGGANVLTF. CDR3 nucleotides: TGTGCCAGCAGTTTAGGTGGCGCCAACGTCCTGACTTTC.

DNA of the CDR3: TGTGCCAGCAGCGTATCCCCTAACACCGGGGAGCTGTTTTTT. Protein product: CASSVSPNTGELFF. The rearrangement joins TRBV9 to TRBJ2-2, with no clear D. With 1 base removed from V and 2 bases from J, the gap between germline ends came to 6 bases. CDR1 and CDR2 (germline): SGDLS, YYNGEE. The CDR3 has 14 residues. The entire variable domain, with the rest obtained from reference TRBV9 and TRBJ2-2, is as follows: DSGVTQTPKHLITATGQRVTLRCSPRSGDLSVYWYQQSLDQGLQFLIQYYNGEERAKGNILERFSAQQFPDLHSELNLSSLELGDSALYFCASSVSPNTGELFFGEGSRLTVL.

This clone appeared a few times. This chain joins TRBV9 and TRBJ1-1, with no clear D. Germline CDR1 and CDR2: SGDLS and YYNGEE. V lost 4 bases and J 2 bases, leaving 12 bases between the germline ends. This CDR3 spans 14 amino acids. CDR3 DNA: TGTGCCAGCAGCCCCAAGGCGGAAAACACTGAAGCTTTCTTT. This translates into CASSPKAENTEAFF.

CDR3 in DNA: TGTGCCAGCTCACCACCGTTCCCTGGGACTGAAGCTTTCTTT. The encoded protein is CASSPPFPGTEAFF. J is TRBJ1-1 and V is TRBV18; the D is unclear. CDR1 and CDR2 from the germline V gene are KGHSH and LQKENI. Trimming shortened V by 0 bases and J by 5 bases, and 10 bases separated the two germline ends. The CDR3 is made up of 14 amino acids. The complete variable domain, with remaining parts taken from reference TRBV18 and TRBJ1-1, reads NAGVMQNPRHLVRRRGQEARLRCSPMKGHSHVYWYRQLPEEGLKFMVYLQKENIIDESGMPKERFSAEFPKEGPSILRIQQVVRGDSAAYFCASSPPFPGTEAFFGQGTRLTVV.

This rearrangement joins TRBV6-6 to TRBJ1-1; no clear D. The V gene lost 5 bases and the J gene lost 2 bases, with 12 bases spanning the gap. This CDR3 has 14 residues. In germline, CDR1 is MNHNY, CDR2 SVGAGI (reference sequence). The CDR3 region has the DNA TGTGCCAGCAGTCCCTATCCCTCCAACACTGAAGCTTTCTTT. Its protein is CASSPYPSNTEAFF.

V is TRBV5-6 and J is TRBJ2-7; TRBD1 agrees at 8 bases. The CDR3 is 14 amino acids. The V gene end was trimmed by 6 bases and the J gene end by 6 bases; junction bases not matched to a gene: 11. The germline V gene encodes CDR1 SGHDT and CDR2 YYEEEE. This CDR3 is CASTLDPRGREQYF. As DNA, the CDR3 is TGTGCCAGCACATTAGACCCCAGGGGGCGCGAGCAGTACTTC.